Described below is a single TCR beta chain sequence and its context. This clonotype was seen at least ten times. The specificity of this receptor is unknown. Per-base qualities were not stored, and no clone one base away is much larger. This sample is part of a study of T-cell reconstitution after alpha-beta-depleted transplantation in children (dated by TCRdb to about 2016). Broadly, across the study: Using TCR repertoire profiling, the study followed T-cell immune reconstitution in a quantitative way in children after TCRalphabeta/CD19-depleted allogeneic hematopoietic cell transplantation.

The protocol used for the library was PCR. TCRdb lists the instrument as Illumina HiSeq 2500. TCR libraries were prepared with molecular barcoding, using unique molecular identifiers to normalize TCRbeta repertoire quantification. TCRdb cleaned the public reads at Q25 with fastp, built clones with MiXCR and kept in-frame beta chains. CDR3 protein sequences are deduplicated, and each keeps its most common genes and DNA. This sample holds 200,000 to 300,000 distinct CDR3 sequences; 12% were observed only once. The ten biggest clones cover approximately 2.4% of the sample. Counted from cysteine to phenylalanine, this CDR3 has 16 amino acids. The only DNA kept is the CDR3, 48 bases in frame from the first base. The germline V and J ends show losses of 5 bases and 8 bases respectively, and no gene match explains 11 bases of the junction. Reading the germline V gene gives CDR1 MNHNS and CDR2 SASEGT.

This clonotype was obtained from a human donor who donated a stem cell graft to a child with acute lymphoblastic leukemia. The chain is encoded by TRBV6-1 joined to TRBJ2-3; the central 12 bases match TRBD1. Sequences were derived from PBMCs from the stem cell graft donor, sampled from the stem cell graft. The DNA is as follows: TGTGCCAGCAGTCCTAGTGCCGGGACAGGGGGCACTACGCAGTATTTT. Its amino acids are CASSPSAGTGGTTQYF.